The TCR beta chain described here comes from a study of radiation and T cells in renal cell carcinoma. Study-level background: Nephrectomy followed 15 Gy stereotactic body radiation by 4 weeks. Study-level results: From baseline, blood top tumor clonotypes peaked at 2 weeks post-radiation. No pretreatment tumor biopsies were available for baseline clonotypes.

This CDR3 comprises 14 residues. The V and J ends lost 0 bases and 2 bases respectively, with 8 bases between them. Germline V gene sequence: CDR1 SGHRS, CDR2 YFSETQ. Time point given: blood 2 weeks post-SBRT. Indicated treatment: 15 Gy SBRT to primary tumor, nephrectomy 4 weeks later. The patient's renal cell carcinoma had clear cell pathology. Generated by immunoSEQ multiplex PCR, the TCRdb table keeps only in-frame clones and is missing some. The sample shows about 120,000 clones, roughly four fifths of them seen only once. This clone has only one observation. Its antigen is still unknown. This chain links TRBV5-1 with TRBJ2-5, with D hard to call. The receptor comes from a man aged 50-59 years with renal cell carcinoma. Specimen: blood, collected from a patient whose treatment included radiotherapy and nephrectomy. CDR3 amino acids: CASSLAQLQETQYF. CDR3 DNA: TGCGCCAGCAGCTTGGCACAGTTACAAGAGACCCAGTACTTC. The entire variable domain, with the rest obtained from reference TRBV5-1 and TRBJ2-5, is as follows: KAGVTQTPRYLIKTRGQQVTLSCSPISGHRSVSWYQQTPGQGLQFLFEYFSETQRNKGNFPGRFSGRQFSNSRSEMNVSTLELGDSALYLCASSLAQLQETQYFGPGTRLLVL.